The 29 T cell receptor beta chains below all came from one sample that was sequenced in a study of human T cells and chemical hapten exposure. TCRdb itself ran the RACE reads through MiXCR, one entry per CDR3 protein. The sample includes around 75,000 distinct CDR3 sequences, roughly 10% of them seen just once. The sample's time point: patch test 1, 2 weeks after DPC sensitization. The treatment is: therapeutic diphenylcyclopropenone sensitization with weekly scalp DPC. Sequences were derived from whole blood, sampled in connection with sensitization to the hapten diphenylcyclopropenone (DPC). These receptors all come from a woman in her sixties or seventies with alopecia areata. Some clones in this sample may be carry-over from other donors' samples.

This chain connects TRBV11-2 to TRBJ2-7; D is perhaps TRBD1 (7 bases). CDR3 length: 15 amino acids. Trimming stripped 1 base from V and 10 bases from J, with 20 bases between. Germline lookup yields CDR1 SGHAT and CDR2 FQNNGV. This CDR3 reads CASSLVAQGGPGQYF. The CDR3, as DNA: TGTGCCAGCAGCTTAGTAGCTCAGGGGGGACCCGGACAGTACTTC.

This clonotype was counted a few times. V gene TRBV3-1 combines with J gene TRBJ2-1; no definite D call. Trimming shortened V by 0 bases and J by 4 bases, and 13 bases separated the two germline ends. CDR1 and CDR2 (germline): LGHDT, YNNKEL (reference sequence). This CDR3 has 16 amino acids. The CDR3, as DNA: TGTGCCAGCAGCCAAGATATGGGGTTCGGATACAATGAGCAGTTCTTC. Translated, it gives CASSQDMGFGYNEQFF.

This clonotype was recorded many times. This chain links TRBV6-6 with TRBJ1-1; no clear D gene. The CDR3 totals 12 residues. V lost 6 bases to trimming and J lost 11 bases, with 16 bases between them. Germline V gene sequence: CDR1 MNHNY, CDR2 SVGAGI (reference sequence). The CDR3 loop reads CASSEGRAGAFF. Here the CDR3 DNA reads TGTGCCAGCAGCGAGGGTCGGGCTGGCGCTTTCTTT.

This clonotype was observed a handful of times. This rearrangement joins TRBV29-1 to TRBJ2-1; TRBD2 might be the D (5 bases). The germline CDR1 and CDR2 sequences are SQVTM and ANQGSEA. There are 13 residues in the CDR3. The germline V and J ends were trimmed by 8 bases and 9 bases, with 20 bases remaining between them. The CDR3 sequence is CSIRAIIEGEQFF. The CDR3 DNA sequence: TGCAGCATCCGGGCCATAATAGAGGGTGAGCAGTTCTTC.

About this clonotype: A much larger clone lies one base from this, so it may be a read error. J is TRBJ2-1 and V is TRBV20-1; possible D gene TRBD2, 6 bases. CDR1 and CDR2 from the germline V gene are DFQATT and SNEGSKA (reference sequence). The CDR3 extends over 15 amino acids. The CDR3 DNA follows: TGCAGAGCGCTACAAAGGGACTCGAGGCGGAATGAGCAGTTCTTC. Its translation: CRALQRDSRRNEQFF.

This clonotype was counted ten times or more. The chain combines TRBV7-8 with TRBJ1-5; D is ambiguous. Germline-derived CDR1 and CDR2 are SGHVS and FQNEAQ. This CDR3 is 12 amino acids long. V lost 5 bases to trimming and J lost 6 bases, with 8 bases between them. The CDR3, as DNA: TGTGCCAGCAGCCTAGTGGGTCAGCCCCAGCATTTT. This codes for CASSLVGQPQHF.

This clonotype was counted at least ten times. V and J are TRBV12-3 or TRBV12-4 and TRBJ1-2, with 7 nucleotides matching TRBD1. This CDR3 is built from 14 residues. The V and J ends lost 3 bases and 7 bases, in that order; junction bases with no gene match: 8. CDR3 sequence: CASSFTGEGGGYTF. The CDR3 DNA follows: TGTGCCAGCAGTTTCACAGGGGAAGGAGGTGGCTACACCTTC.

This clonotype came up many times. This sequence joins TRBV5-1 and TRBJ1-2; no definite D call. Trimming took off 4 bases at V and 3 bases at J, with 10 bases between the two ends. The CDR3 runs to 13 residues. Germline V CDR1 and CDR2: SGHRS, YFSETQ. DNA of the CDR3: TGCGCCAGCAGCCCGCGCGACTACTATGGCTACACCTTC. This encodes CASSPRDYYGYTF.

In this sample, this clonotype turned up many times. The CDR3 is CASSLLPSGGGDTQYF. The CDR3 coding sequence is TGTGCCAGCAGCTTACTTCCAAGCGGGGGCGGGGATACGCAGTATTTT. The chain recombines TRBV11-2 with TRBJ2-3; 8 bases line up with TRBD2. The germline V gene has CDR1 SGHAT and CDR2 FQNNGV. After removal of 2 bases from V and 6 bases from J, the junction contained 10 bases not matched to a gene. This CDR3 has 16 amino acids.

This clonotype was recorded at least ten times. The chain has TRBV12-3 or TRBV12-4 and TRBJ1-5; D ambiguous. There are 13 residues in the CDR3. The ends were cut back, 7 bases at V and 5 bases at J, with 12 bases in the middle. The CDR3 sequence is CASTYGRYQPQHF. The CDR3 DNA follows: TGTGCCAGCACCTACGGACGGTATCAGCCCCAGCATTTT.

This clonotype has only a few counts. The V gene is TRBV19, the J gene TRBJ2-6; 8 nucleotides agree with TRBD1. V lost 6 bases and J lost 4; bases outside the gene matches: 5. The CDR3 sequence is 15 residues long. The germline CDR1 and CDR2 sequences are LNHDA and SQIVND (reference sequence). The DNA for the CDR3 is TGTGCCAGTAGCGGACAGGGAGCCGGGGCCAACGTCCTGACTTTC. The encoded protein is CASSGQGAGANVLTF.

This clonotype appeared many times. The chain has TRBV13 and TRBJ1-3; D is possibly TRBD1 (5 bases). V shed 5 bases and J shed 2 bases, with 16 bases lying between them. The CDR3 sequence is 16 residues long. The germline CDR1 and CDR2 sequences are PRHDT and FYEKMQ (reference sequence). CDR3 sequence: CASSAVGTAPGNTIYF. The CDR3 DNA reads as TGTGCCAGCAGCGCGGTAGGGACGGCTCCTGGAAACACCATATATTTT.

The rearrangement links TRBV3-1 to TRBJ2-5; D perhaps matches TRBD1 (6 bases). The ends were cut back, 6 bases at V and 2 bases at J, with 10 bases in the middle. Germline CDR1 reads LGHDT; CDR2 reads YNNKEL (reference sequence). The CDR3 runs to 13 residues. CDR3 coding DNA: TGTGCCAGCAGTAACAGGGCTCAAGAGACCCAGTACTTC. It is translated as CASSNRAQETQYF.

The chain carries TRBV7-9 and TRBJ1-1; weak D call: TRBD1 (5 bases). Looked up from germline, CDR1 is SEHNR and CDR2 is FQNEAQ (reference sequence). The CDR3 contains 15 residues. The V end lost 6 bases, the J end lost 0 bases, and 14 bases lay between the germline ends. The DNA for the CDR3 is TGTGCCAGCAGACTGGGGACGGCCGTGAACACTGAAGCTTTCTTT. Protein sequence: CASRLGTAVNTEAFF. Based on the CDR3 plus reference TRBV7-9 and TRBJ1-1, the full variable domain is DTGVSQNPRHKITKRGQNVTFRCDPISEHNRLYWYRQTLGQGPEFLTYFQNEAQLEKSRLLSDRFSAERPKGSFSTLEIQRTEQGDSAMYLCASRLGTAVNTEAFFGQGTRLTVV.

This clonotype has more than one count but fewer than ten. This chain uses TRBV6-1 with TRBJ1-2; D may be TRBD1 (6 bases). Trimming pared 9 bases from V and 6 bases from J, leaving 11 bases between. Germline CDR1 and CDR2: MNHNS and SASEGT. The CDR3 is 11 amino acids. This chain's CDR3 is CASGGDNGYTF. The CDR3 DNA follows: TGTGCCAGTGGGGGGGACAATGGCTACACCTTC.

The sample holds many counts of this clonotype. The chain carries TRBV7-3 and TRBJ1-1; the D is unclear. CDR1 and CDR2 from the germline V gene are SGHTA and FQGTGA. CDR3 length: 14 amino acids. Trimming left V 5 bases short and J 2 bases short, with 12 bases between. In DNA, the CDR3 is TGTGCCAGCAGCCCCCTCGGAATTAACACTGAAGCTTTCTTT. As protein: CASSPLGINTEAFF. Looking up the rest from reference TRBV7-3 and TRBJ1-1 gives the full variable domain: GAGVSQTPSNKVTEKGKYVELRCDPISGHTALYWYRQSLGQGPEFLIYFQGTGAADDSGLPNDRFFAVRPEGSVSTLKIQRTERGDSAVYLCASSPLGINTEAFFGQGTRLTVV.

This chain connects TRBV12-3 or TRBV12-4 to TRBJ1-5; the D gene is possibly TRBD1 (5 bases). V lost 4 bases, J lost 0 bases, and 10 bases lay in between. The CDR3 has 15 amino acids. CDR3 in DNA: TGTGCCAGCAGTTCCTCGGACACTAGCAATCAGCCCCAGCATTTT. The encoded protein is CASSSSDTSNQPQHF.

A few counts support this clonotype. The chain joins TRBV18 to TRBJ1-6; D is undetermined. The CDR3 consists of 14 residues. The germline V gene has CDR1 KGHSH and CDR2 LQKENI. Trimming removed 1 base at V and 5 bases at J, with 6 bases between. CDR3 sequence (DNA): TGTGCCAGCTCACCACGGCAGGATAATTCACCCCTCCACTTT. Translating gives CASSPRQDNSPLHF.

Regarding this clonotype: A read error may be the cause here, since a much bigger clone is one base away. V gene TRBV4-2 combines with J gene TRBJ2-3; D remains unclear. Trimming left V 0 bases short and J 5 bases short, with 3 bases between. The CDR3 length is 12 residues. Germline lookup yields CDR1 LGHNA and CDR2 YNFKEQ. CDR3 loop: CASSQEIDTQYF. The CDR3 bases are TGTGCCAGCAGCCAAGAAATAGATACGCAGTATTTT.

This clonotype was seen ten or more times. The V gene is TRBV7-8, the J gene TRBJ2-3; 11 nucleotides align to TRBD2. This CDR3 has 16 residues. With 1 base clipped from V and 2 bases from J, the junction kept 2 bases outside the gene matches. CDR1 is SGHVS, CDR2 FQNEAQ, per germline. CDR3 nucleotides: TGTGCCAGCAGCTTAGTAGCGGGGGGGATCACAGATACGCAGTATTTT. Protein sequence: CASSLVAGGITDTQYF. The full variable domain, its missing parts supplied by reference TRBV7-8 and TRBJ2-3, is GAGVSQSPRYKVAKRGQDVALRCDPISGHVSLFWYQQALGQGPEFLTYFQNEAQLDKSGLPSDRFFAERPEGSVSTLKIQRTQQEDSAVYLCASSLVAGGITDTQYFGPGTRLTVL.

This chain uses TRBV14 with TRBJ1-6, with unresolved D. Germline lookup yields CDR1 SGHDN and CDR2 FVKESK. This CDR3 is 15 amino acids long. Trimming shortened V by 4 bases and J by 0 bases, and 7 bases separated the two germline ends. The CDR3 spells CASSRKSSYNSPLHF. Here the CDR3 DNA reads TGTGCCAGCAGCCGCAAGAGCTCCTATAATTCACCCCTCCACTTT.

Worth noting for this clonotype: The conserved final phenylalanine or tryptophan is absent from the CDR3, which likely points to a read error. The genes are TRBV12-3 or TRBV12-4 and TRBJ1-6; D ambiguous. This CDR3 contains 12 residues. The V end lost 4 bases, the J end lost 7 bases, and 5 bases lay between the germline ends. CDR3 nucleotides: TGTGCCAGCAGTTCTCCAAATTCACCCCTCCACCTT. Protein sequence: CASSSPNSPLHL.

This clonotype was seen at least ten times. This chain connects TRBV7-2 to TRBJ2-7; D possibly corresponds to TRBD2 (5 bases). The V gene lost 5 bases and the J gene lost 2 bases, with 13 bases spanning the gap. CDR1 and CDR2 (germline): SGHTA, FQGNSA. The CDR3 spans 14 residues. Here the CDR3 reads CASSPSSAAYEQYF. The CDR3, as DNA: TGTGCCAGCAGCCCTAGCTCCGCGGCCTACGAGCAGTACTTC. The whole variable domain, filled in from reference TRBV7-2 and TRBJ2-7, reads GAGVSQSPSNKVTEKGKDVELRCDPISGHTALYWYRQSLGQGLEFLIYFQGNSAPDKSGLPSDRFSAERTGGSVSTLTIQRTQQEDSAVYLCASSPSSAAYEQYFGPGTRLTVT.

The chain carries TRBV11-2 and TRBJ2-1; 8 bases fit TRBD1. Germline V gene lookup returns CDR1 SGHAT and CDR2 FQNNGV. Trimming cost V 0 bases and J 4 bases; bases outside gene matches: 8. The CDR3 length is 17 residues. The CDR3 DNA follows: TGTGCCAGCAGCTTAGATCGGGGGACAGGAGTGTACAATGAGCAGTTCTTC. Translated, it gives CASSLDRGTGVYNEQFF.

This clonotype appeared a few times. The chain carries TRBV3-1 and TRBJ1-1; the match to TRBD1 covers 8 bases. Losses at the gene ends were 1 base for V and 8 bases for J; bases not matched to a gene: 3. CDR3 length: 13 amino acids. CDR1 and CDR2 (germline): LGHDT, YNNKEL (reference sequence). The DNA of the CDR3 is TGTGCCAGCAGCCAAGCCCACAGGGGGGAAGCTTTCTTT. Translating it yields CASSQAHRGEAFF.

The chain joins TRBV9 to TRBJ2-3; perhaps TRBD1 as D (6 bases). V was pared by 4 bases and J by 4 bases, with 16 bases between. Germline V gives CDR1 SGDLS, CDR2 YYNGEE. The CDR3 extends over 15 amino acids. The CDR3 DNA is TGTGCCAGCAGCTCGCGGTCAGGGGTTGCAGATACGCAGTATTTT. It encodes CASSSRSGVADTQYF. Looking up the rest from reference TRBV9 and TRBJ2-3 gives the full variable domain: DSGVTQTPKHLITATGQRVTLRCSPRSGDLSVYWYQQSLDQGLQFLIQYYNGEERAKGNILERFSAQQFPDLHSELNLSSLELGDSALYFCASSSRSGVADTQYFGPGTRLTVL.

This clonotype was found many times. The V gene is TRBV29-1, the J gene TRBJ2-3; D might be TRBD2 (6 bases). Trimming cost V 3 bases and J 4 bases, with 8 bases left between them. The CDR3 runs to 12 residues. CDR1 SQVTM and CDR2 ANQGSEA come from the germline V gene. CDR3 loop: CSVDRGADTQYF. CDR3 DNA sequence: TGCAGCGTTGATCGCGGGGCAGATACGCAGTATTTT.

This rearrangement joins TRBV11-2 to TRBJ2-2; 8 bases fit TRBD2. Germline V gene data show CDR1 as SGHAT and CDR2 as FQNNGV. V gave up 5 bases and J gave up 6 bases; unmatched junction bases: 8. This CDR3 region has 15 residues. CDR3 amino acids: CASSPRTSYAGELFF. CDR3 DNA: TGTGCCAGCAGCCCCAGGACTAGCTACGCCGGGGAGCTGTTTTTT.

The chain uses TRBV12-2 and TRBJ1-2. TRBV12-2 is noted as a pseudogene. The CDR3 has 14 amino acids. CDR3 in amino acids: CASRTRWGGYGYTF. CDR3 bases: TGTGCAAGTCGCACCAGGTGGGGAGGCTATGGCTACACCTTC.